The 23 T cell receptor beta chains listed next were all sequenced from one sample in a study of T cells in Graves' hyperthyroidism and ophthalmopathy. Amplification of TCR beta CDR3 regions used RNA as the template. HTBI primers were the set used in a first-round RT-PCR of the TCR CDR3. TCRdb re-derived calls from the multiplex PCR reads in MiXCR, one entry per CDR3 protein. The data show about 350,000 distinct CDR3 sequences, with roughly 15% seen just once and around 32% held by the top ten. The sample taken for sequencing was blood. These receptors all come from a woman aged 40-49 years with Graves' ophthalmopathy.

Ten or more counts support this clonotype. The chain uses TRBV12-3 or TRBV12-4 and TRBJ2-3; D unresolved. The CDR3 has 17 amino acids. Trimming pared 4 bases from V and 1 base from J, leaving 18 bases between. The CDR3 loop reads CASSSRMSVGRTDTQYF. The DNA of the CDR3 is TGTGCCAGCAGTTCCCGGATGTCTGTCGGTCGCACAGATACGCAGTATTTT.

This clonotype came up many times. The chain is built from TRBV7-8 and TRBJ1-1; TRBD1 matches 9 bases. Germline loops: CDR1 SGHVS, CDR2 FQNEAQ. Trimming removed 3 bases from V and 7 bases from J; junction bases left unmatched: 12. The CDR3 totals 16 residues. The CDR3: CASSFGTGWRVSEAFF. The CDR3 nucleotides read TGTGCCAGCAGCTTTGGGACAGGGTGGCGGGTGAGTGAAGCTTTCTTT.

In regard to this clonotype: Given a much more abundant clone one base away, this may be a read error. The CDR3, as DNA: TGTGCCAGCAGCCAAACGGACAGTCAAGAGACCCAGTACTTC. Translation: CASSQTDSQETQYF. The J gene is TRBJ2-5, the V gene TRBV3-1, with TRBD1 as a possible D gene (6 bases). V was pared by 2 bases and J by 2 bases, with 9 bases between. Germline-derived CDR1 and CDR2 are LGHDT and YNNKEL (reference sequence). This CDR3 spans 14 amino acids.

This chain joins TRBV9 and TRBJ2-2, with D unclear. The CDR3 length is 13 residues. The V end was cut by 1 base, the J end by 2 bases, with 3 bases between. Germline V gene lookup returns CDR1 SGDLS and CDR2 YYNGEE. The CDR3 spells CASSVPNTGELFF. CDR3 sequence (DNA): TGTGCCAGCAGCGTACCTAACACCGGGGAGCTGTTTTTT.

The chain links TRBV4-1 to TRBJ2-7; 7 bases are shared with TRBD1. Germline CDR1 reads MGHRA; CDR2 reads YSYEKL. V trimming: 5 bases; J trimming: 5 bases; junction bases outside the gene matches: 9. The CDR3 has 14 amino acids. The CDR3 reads CASSATGVYDEQYF. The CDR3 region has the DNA TGCGCCAGCAGCGCCACAGGGGTGTACGACGAGCAGTACTTC.

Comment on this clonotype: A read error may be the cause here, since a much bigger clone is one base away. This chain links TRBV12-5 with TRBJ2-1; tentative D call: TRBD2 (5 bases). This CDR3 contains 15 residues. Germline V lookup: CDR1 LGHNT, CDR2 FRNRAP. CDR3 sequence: CASGAGEYRYNGQFF. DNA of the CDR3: TGTGCTAGTGGGGCTGGGGAGTATCGATACAATGGGCAGTTCTTC.

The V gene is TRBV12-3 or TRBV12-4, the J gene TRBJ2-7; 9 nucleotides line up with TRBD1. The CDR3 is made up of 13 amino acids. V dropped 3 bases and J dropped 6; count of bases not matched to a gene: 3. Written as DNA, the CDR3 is TGTGCCAGCAGTTTCGTGACAGGGGGCGAGCAGTACTTC. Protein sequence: CASSFVTGGEQYF.

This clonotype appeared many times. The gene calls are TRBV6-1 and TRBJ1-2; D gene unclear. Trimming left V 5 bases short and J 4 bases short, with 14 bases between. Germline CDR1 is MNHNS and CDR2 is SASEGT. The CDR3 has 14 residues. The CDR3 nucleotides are TGTGCCAGCAGTATACCCCAGGTGGGCTATGGCTACACCTTC. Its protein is CASSIPQVGYGYTF.

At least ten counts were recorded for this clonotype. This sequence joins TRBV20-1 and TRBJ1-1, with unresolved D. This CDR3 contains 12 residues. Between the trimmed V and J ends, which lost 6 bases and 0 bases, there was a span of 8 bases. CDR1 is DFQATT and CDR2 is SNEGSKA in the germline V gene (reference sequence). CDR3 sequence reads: CSAMRVNTEAFF. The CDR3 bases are TGCAGTGCCATGAGGGTGAACACTGAAGCTTTCTTT.

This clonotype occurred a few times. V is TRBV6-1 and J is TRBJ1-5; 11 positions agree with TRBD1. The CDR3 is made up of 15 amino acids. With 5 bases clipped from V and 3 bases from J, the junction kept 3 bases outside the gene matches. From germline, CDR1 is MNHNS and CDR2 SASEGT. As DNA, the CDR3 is TGTGCCAGCAGTTGGGACAGGGGGGTCAATCAGCCCCAGCATTTT. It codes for CASSWDRGVNQPQHF.

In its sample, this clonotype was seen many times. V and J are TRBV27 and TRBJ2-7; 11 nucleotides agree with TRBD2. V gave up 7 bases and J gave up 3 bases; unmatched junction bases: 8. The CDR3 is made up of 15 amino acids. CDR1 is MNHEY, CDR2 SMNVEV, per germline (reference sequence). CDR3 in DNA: TGTGCCAGCACCCTACTAGCGGGGGCACACTACGAGCAGTACTTC. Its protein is CASTLLAGAHYEQYF.

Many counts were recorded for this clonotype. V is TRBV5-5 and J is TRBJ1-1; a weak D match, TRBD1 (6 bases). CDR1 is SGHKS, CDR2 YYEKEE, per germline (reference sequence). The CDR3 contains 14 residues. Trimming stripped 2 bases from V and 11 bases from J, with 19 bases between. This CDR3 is CASSFNPQGGQAFF. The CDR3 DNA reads TGTGCCAGCAGCTTCAACCCACAGGGTGGACAGGCTTTCTTT.

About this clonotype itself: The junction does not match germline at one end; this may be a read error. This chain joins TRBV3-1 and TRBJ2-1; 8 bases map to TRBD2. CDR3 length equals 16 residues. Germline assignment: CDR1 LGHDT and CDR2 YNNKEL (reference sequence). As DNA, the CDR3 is TGTGCCAGCAGCCAAGTCCCTAGCGGGTATGACAATAAGCAGTTCTTC. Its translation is CASSQVPSGYDNKQFF.

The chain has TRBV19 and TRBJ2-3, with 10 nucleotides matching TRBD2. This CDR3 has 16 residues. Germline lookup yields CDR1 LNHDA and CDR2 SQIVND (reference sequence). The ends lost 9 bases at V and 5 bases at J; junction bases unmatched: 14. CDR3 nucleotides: TGTGCCAGCAGATCCTCTAGCGGGGGAGGAAAAGATACGCAGTATTTT. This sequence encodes CASRSSSGGGKDTQYF.

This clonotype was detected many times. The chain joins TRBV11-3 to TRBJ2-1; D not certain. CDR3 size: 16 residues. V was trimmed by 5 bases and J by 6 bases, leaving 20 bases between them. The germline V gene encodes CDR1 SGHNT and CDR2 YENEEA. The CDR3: CASSPPLSFGVNEQFF. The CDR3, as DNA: TGTGCCAGCAGCCCCCCATTAAGTTTCGGCGTCAATGAGCAGTTCTTC.

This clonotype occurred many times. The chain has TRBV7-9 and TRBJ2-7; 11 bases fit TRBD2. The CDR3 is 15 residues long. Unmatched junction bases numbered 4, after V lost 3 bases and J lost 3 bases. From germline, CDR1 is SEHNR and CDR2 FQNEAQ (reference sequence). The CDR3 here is CASSFTSGGDYEQYF. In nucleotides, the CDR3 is TGTGCCAGCAGCTTTACTAGCGGGGGCGACTACGAGCAGTACTTC.

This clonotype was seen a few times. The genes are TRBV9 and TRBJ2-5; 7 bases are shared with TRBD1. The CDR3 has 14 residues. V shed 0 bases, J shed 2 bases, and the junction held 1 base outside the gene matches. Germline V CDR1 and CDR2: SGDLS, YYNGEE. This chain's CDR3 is CASSVGRGQETQYF. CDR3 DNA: TGTGCCAGCAGCGTAGGCAGGGGGCAAGAGACCCAGTACTTC.

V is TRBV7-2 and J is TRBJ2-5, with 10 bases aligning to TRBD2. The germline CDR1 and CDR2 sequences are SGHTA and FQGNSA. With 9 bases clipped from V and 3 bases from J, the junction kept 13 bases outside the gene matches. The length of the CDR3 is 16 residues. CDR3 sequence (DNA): TGTGCCAGAAGCATGACTAGCGGGTGGAACGAAGAGACCCAGTACTTC. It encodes CARSMTSGWNEETQYF.

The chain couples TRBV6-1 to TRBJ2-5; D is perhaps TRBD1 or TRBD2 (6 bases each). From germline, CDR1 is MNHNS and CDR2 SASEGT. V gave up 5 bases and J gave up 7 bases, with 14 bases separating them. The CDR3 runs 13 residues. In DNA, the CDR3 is TGTGCCAGCAGTCGTCGGGGGCGAGGGACCCAGTACTTC. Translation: CASSRRGRGTQYF.

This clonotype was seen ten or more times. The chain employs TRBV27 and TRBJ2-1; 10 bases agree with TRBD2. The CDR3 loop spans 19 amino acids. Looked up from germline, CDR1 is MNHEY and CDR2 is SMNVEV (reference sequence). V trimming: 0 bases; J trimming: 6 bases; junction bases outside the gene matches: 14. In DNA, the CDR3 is TGTGCCAGCAGTTTATCGTTTTTTCACCTAGCGGGGGTCCCCAATGAGCAGTTCTTC. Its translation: CASSLSFFHLAGVPNEQFF.

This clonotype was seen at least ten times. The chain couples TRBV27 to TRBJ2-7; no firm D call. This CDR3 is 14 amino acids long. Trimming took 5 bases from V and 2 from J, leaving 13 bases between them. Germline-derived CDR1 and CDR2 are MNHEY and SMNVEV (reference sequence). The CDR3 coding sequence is TGTGCCAGCAGTGATTCTGTTAGTCCCTACGAGCAGTACTTC. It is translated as CASSDSVSPYEQYF.

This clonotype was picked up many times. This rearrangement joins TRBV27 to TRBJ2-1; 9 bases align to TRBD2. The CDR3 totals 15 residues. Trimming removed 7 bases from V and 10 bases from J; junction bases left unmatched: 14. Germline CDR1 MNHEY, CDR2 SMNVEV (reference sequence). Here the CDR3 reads CASMGLAGRKEEQFF. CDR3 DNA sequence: TGTGCCAGCATGGGGCTAGCGGGAAGGAAAGAAGAGCAGTTCTTC.

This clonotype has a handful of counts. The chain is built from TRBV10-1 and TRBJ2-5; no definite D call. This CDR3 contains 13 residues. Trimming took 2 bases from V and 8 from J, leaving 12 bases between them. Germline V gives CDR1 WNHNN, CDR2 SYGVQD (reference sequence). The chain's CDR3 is CASSEEKSGTQYF. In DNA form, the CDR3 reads TGCGCCAGCAGTGAGGAAAAATCAGGCACCCAGTACTTC.